Detailed here is one T cell receptor beta chain. The CDR3 has 12 amino acids. The trim removed 11 bases at V and 6 bases at J, leaving 5 bases unmatched. Germline V gene sequence: CDR1 SNHLY, CDR2 FYNNEI. Treatment described: 19 received Ad26.COV2.S at low or high dose, single or two shots; about five received placebo; per-sample allocation not given. The samples were gathered on day 63 after the first injection of vaccine or placebo. A Boston adult aged 18-55 years was the donor. The data were taken from a study of Ad26.COV2.S vaccination and SARS-CoV-2 variants. Overall study: Administration of Ad26.COV2.S was intramuscular, either once or twice 56 days apart.

The assay was immunoSEQ multiplex PCR, and TCRdb's table has in-frame clones only and misses some. The sample holds a few hundred thousand clones, 83% seen once. The source is a person aged 18 to 59 who received the Ad26.COV2.S COVID-19 vaccine or a placebo. The chain has TRBV2 and TRBJ2-7; 12 bases are a match to TRBD1. Sample: peripheral blood, taken in a trial of Ad26.COV2.S vaccine versus placebo. CDR3 coding DNA: TGTGCCGGCGGGACAGGGGGCCCCGAGCAGTACTTC. Its translation is CAGGTGGPEQYF.